Below are 24 T cell receptor beta chains sequenced from a single sample in a study of blood T cells in healthy people across ages. A sample-barcoded 5' primer and a J-beta primer mix were used in a second PCR of roughly 7 to 11 cycles. One entry per CDR3 protein, called by TCRdb with MiXCR from the 5' RACE reads. The top ten clones hold roughly 30% of a sample with about 680,000 distinct CDR3 sequences, 49% of them seen once. Sequencing was carried out using blood. The receptor set was obtained from a woman aged 55 to 70 in good health.

This rearrangement joins TRBV7-3 to TRBJ2-2; D may correspond to TRBD1 or TRBD2 (5 bases each). Deletions cut 5 bases from V and 4 bases from J, with 11 bases between. This CDR3 has 14 residues. CDR1 and CDR2 (germline): SGHTA, FQGTGA. CDR3 protein: CASSAGTGTGELFF. CDR3 DNA sequence: TGTGCCAGCAGCGCTGGGACCGGCACCGGGGAGCTGTTTTTT.

The CDR3 is CASSLRSVSGELFF. Here the CDR3 DNA reads TGTGCCAGCAGTTTACGGTCAGTTTCCGGGGAGCTGTTTTTT. The chain employs TRBV12-3 or TRBV12-4 and TRBJ2-2; D call uncertain. The CDR3 has 14 residues. Trimming cost V 2 bases and J 6 bases, with 10 bases left between them.

This clonotype was counted between two and nine times. The CDR3 loop is CASSQHRQGARSPLHF. CDR3 sequence (DNA): TGTGCCAGCAGCCAGCATAGACAGGGGGCACGGTCACCCCTCCACTTT. V is TRBV4-2 and J is TRBJ1-6; 10 bases align to TRBD1. The CDR3 contains 16 residues. V lost 3 bases, J lost 10 bases, and 9 bases stayed unmatched. Per the germline V gene, CDR1 is LGHNA and CDR2 is YNFKEQ.

This clonotype was counted only a few times. The chain uses TRBV3-1 and TRBJ1-5; the D is unclear. CDR3 length: 14 residues. Germline V CDR1 and CDR2: LGHDT, YNNKEL (reference sequence). V lost 1 base to trimming and J lost 11 bases, with 15 bases between them. The CDR3: CASSQVPAASSQHF. Written as DNA, the CDR3 is TGTGCCAGCAGCCAAGTCCCCGCGGCCAGTTCCCAGCATTTT.

This chain joins TRBV6-6 and TRBJ2-3; 10 bases agree with TRBD2. Trimming removed 6 bases from V and 4 bases from J; junction bases left unmatched: 10. From germline, CDR1 is MNHNY and CDR2 SVGAGI (reference sequence). The CDR3 sequence is 16 residues long. CDR3 sequence (DNA): TGTGCCAGCAGCCCACCCGGACTAGCGGAGGCAGATACGCAGTATTTT. Translated: CASSPPGLAEADTQYF.

This chain links TRBV28 with TRBJ2-5; TRBD1 matches 9 bases. The J segment lost 3 bases and the V segment lost 5 bases, leaving 10 bases of the junction unmatched. Germline CDR1 reads MDHEN; CDR2 reads SYDVKM. The CDR3 is 16 residues long. The CDR3 here is CASSPYGGDREETQYF. Written as DNA, the CDR3 is TGTGCCAGCAGTCCCTATGGGGGGGACAGGGAAGAGACCCAGTACTTC.

The chain recombines TRBV29-1 with TRBJ2-7; D is perhaps TRBD1 (5 bases). Per the germline V gene, CDR1 is SQVTM and CDR2 is ANQGSEA. Trimming removed 7 bases at V and 5 bases at J, with 12 bases between. This CDR3 contains 11 residues. CDR3 protein: CSAAQGNEQYF. For the CDR3, the DNA is TGCAGCGCCGCTCAGGGAAACGAGCAGTACTTC.

J is TRBJ2-7 and V is TRBV20-1; the match to TRBD2 covers 11 bases. TRBJ2-5 explains the end of the DNA better; the J call may be wrong. CDR3 length equals 16 residues. Germline V gives CDR1 DFQATT, CDR2 SNEGSKA (reference sequence). CDR3 DNA sequence: TGCAGTGCCCATTCGCCCATAGCGGGAGGGGAGGAGACCCAGTACTTC. Its translation is CSAHSPIAGGEETQYF.

The chain is built from TRBV28 and TRBJ2-5, with TRBD1 matching over 7 bases. The assigned J gene may be wrong: the sequence end matches TRBJ2-7 better. There are 13 residues in the CDR3. Germline values: CDR1 MDHEN, CDR2 SYDVKM. The DNA for the CDR3 is TGTGCCAGCACCCCGGGACAGACCTACGAGCAGTACTTC. The encoded protein is CASTPGQTYEQYF.

This chain joins TRBV20-1 and TRBJ2-4; 7 bases line up with TRBD2. TRBJ2-7 matches the DNA end more closely, so the J call is doubtful. The CDR3 spans 14 residues. Germline V CDR1 and CDR2: DFQATT, SNEGSKA (reference sequence). In DNA, the CDR3 is TGCAGTGCTAGGCGGGGGACTTTCTCCTACGAGCAGTACTTC. Residues: CSARRGTFSYEQYF.

The chain links TRBV3-1 to TRBJ2-5; D is unresolved. Germline assignment: CDR1 LGHDT and CDR2 YNNKEL (reference sequence). CDR3 size: 18 residues. Trimming pared 0 bases from V and 11 bases from J, leaving 28 bases between. In DNA form, the CDR3 reads TGTGCCAGCAGCCAAGATCGCCCTCTAACCCGGAGCTTTAACCAGCAGTACTTC. It codes for CASSQDRPLTRSFNQQYF.

This clonotype appeared many times. This chain joins TRBV29-1 and TRBJ2-4; D remains ambiguous. The CDR3 totals 12 residues. Trimming pared 7 bases from V and 0 bases from J, leaving 7 bases between. Germline V lookup: CDR1 SQVTM, CDR2 ANQGSEA. The CDR3 DNA sequence: TGCAGCGCGAGTGAAGCCAAAAACATTCAGTACTTC. Amino acids: CSASEAKNIQYF.

In this sample, this clonotype turned up a few times. The rearrangement links TRBV7-9 to TRBJ1-2; TRBD1 aligns across 9 bases. The CDR3 consists of 12 residues. V lost 5 bases, J lost 8 bases, and 3 bases stayed unmatched. Germline V gene data show CDR1 as SEHNR and CDR2 as FQNEAQ (reference sequence). The DNA of the CDR3 is TGTGCCAGCAGCCAGGACAGGGGCGGCTACACCTTC. Protein: CASSQDRGGYTF. Filled out from reference TRBV7-9 and TRBJ1-2, the complete variable domain reads DTGVSQNPRHKITKRGQNVTFRCDPISEHNRLYWYRQTLGQGPEFLTYFQNEAQLEKSRLLSDRFSAERPKGSFSTLEIQRTEQGDSAMYLCASSQDRGGYTFGSGTRLTVV.

The chain employs TRBV7-2 and TRBJ2-4; the D gene is possibly TRBD2 (6 bases). The CDR3 is made up of 12 amino acids. Germline V gene sequence: CDR1 SGHTA, CDR2 FQGNSA. V was clipped by 5 bases and J by 13 bases, with 15 bases between them. The CDR3 coding sequence is TGTGCCAGCAGCACGCGCTCGGGGGAGCAGTACTTC. Translated, it gives CASSTRSGEQYF.

This CDR3 reads CASMASVAGGTGELFF. Here the CDR3 DNA reads TGTGCCAGCATGGCCTCGGTAGCGGGAGGCACCGGGGAGCTGTTTTTT. The chain combines TRBV27 with TRBJ2-2; 10 bases align to TRBD2. The CDR3 has 16 residues. J lost 4 bases, V lost 7 bases, and 9 bases had no gene match. Germline V gene sequence: CDR1 MNHEY, CDR2 SMNVEV (reference sequence).

This clonotype has only a few counts. The chain joins TRBV7-2 to TRBJ2-3; D is unclear. CDR3 length: 14 residues. The V gene's germline CDR1 is SGHTA and CDR2 FQGNSA. Trimming took off 3 bases at V and 6 bases at J, with 13 bases between the two ends. This chain's CDR3 is CASSFGVVRDTQYF. CDR3 coding DNA: TGTGCCAGCAGCTTTGGAGTAGTACGTGATACGCAGTATTTT.

The V call is TRBV7-2, the J call TRBJ2-7; tentatively, D is TRBD2 (6 bases). The germline V and J ends were trimmed by 2 bases and 3 bases, with 8 bases remaining between them. The CDR3 is 13 residues long. Germline CDR1 and CDR2: SGHTA and FQGNSA. The CDR3 protein is CASSLKEGYEQYF. In nucleotides, the CDR3 is TGTGCCAGCAGCTTAAAGGAGGGCTACGAGCAGTACTTC.

This chain uses TRBV6-1 with TRBJ2-4, with D possibly being TRBD2 (6 bases). CDR3 length: 16 residues. Germline V gene sequence: CDR1 MNHNS, CDR2 SASEGT. The V end was cut by 1 base, the J end by 1 base, with 11 bases between. The CDR3, as DNA: TGTGCCAGCAGTGAAGGTGGCGGGATGGCCAAAAACATTCAGTACTTC. It yields the protein CASSEGGGMAKNIQYF.

In this sample, this clonotype turned up many times. The chain carries TRBV7-6 and TRBJ2-7, with D possibly matching TRBD2 (6 bases). The V end was cut by 0 bases, the J end by 3 bases, with 12 bases between. CDR1 and CDR2 from the germline V gene are SGHVS and FNYEAQ. CDR3 length: 15 amino acids. CDR3 in amino acids: CASSLARDGSYEQYF. CDR3 sequence (DNA): TGTGCCAGCAGCTTAGCGAGGGACGGGAGCTACGAGCAGTACTTC.

This clonotype was observed a handful of times. The chain has TRBV20-1 and TRBJ1-5; a weak D match, TRBD1 (6 bases). The CDR3 runs 15 residues. Trimming stripped 3 bases from V and 2 bases from J, with 14 bases between. CDR1 DFQATT and CDR2 SNEGSKA come from the germline V gene (reference sequence). CDR3 in amino acids: CSASRGALGNQPQHF. In DNA, the CDR3 is TGCAGTGCTAGTAGGGGGGCTTTGGGCAATCAGCCCCAGCATTTT.

Here the CDR3 reads CASQRDRYTDTQYF. CDR3 bases: TGTGCCAGCCAGCGGGACCGATACACAGATACGCAGTATTTT. The chain carries TRBV7-2 and TRBJ2-3; TRBD2 agrees at 7 bases. Germline V gene lookup returns CDR1 SGHTA and CDR2 FQGNSA. The junction had 7 bases not matched to a gene; V was cut back by 8 bases and J by 2 bases. The CDR3 length is 14 residues.

The CDR3 DNA reads as TGTGCCATCAGTGAGGCGATCACAACCTACGAGCAGTACTTC. Its protein is CAISEAITTYEQYF. The gene calls are TRBV10-3 and TRBJ2-5; D call uncertain. The end of the DNA aligns better with TRBJ2-7, so the J call may be wrong. The CDR3 contains 14 residues. Germline CDR1 is ENHRY and CDR2 is SYGVKD.

As to this clonotype: The junction shows a germline mismatch at one end, possibly a read error. The chain uses TRBV7-7 and TRBJ2-1; 7 bases are shared with TRBD2. Germline V gene sequence: CDR1 SSHAT, CDR2 FNYEAQ (reference sequence). The CDR3 runs 16 residues. CDR3 loop: CASSLRGGAPYNEQFF. In nucleotides, the CDR3 is TGTGCTAGCAGCTTACGCGGGGGTGCTCCCTACAATGAGCAGTTCTTC.

This clonotype was seen just once. J is TRBJ2-3 and V is TRBV13; D is uncertain. Germline V lookup: CDR1 PRHDT, CDR2 FYEKMQ (reference sequence). This CDR3 region has 13 residues. V was trimmed by 7 bases and J by 0 bases, leaving 8 bases between them. CDR3 loop: CASTKTSTDTQYF. Written as DNA, the CDR3 is TGTGCCAGCACGAAGACTAGCACAGATACGCAGTATTTT.